This TCR beta chain was sequenced for a study of CD4 T cells in relation to SARS-CoV-2 and coronaviruses. Study at large: After roughly 9 days of antigen culture, PBMC TCR beta CDR3s were sequenced. Crossreactive spike epitopes shared across donors were mapped to their HLA restriction. Study observations and caveats: No donor gave both pre-pandemic and post-infection samples.

Survey-level TCR-beta sequencing used DNA from CEF-cultured naive and memory CD4+ T cells. Assay: immunoSEQ multiplex PCR; the TCRdb copy retains only in-frame clones and omits some. Of approximately 41,000 clones listed, 84% are singletons. This CDR3 has 16 residues. V was pared by 2 bases and J by 1 base, with 11 bases between. The germline V gene has CDR1 MDHEN and CDR2 SYDVKM. About this clone itself: No antigen is known for it.

Sequenced input: naive CD4+ T cells from PBMCs, cultured in vitro. Stated subset: naive CD4+ T cells isolated by negative enrichment. The rearrangement joins TRBV28 to TRBJ2-2, with D tentatively TRBD1 (5 bases). The source of this sequence is an adult with COVID-19. The CDR3 region has the DNA TGTGCCAGCAGTTTACCTGGGGCAGGGAACACCGGGGAGCTGTTTTTT. This translates into CASSLPGAGNTGELFF.